Listed here are 29 T cell receptor beta chains from one sample, sequenced in a study of blood T cells in healthy people across ages. A second PCR of 7 to 11 cycles used a sample-barcoded 5' primer and a J-beta primer mix. Via MiXCR, TCRdb re-called the 5' RACE reads, giving one row per CDR3 protein. Here the sample spans nearly 1 million distinct CDR3 sequences, about 53% being singletons. Material for sequencing was blood. The receptors come from an older woman in good health.

The rearrangement joins TRBV20-1 to TRBJ2-1; 11 nucleotides match TRBD2. The CDR3 length is 12 residues. The germline V gene encodes CDR1 DFQATT and CDR2 SNEGSKA (reference sequence). The CDR3 reads CRGTSGYNEQFF. For the CDR3, the DNA is TGCAGGGGGACTAGCGGATACAATGAGCAGTTCTTC.

The V gene is TRBV28, the J gene TRBJ2-6; D tentatively reads TRBD1 or TRBD2 (5 bases each). The V end was cut by 5 bases, the J end by 3 bases, with 23 bases between. The CDR3 is 19 residues long. CDR1 and CDR2 from the germline V gene are MDHEN and SYDVKM. As DNA, the CDR3 is TGTGCCAGCAGTCTATCCCGGGGCAGGGTAGCCTTTGGGGCCAACGTCCTGACTTTC. Its protein is CASSLSRGRVAFGANVLTF.

V usage is TRBV27 and J usage is TRBJ2-5, with no clear D. CDR1 is MNHEY, CDR2 SMNVEV, per germline (reference sequence). V shed 2 bases and J shed 5 bases, with 12 bases lying between them. The CDR3 is made up of 14 amino acids. The CDR3 reads CASSLLGHGETQYF. CDR3 in DNA: TGTGCCAGCAGTTTACTAGGTCATGGTGAGACCCAGTACTTC.

This clonotype has only one observation. The V call is TRBV14, the J call TRBJ1-2; D not certain. CDR3 length equals 14 residues. With 0 bases removed from V and 4 bases from J, the gap between germline ends came to 9 bases. Germline CDR1 SGHDN, CDR2 FVKESK. CDR3 bases: TGTGCCAGCAGCCAAGATCGACAAGGCTATGGCTACACCTTC. Residues: CASSQDRQGYGYTF.

The J gene is TRBJ2-7, the V gene TRBV20-1; a possible D gene is TRBD1 (6 bases). Between the trimmed V and J ends, which lost 4 bases and 2 bases, there was a span of 9 bases. This CDR3 region has 12 residues. In germline, CDR1 is DFQATT, CDR2 SNEGSKA (reference sequence). CDR3 sequence reads: CSAKRDTYEQYF. The CDR3 DNA sequence: TGCAGTGCTAAACGGGACACCTACGAGCAGTACTTC.

The rearrangement joins TRBV7-7 to TRBJ2-2; 8 bases map to TRBD2. The CDR3 loop spans 18 amino acids. CDR1 and CDR2 from the germline V gene are SSHAT and FNYEAQ (reference sequence). V lost 3 bases, J lost 0 bases, and 9 bases stayed unmatched. CDR3 DNA: TGTGCCAGCAGCTTTGGTCCGTTAGCGGGACCGAACACCGGGGAGCTGTTTTTT. Translated, it gives CASSFGPLAGPNTGELFF. Full variable domain (remainder filled in from reference TRBV7-7 and TRBJ2-2): GAGVSQSPRYKVTKRGQDVTLRCDPISSHATLYWYQQALGQGPEFLTYFNYEAQPDKSGLPSDRFSAERPEGSISTLTIQRTEQRDSAMYRCASSFGPLAGPNTGELFFGEGSRLTVL.

The chain couples TRBV11-1 to TRBJ2-4; D is undetermined. The J call may not be correct, given that the DNA end is closer to TRBJ2-7. The CDR3 has 12 residues. The germline CDR1 and CDR2 sequences are SGHAT and FQDESV (reference sequence). CDR3 nucleotides: TGTGCCAGCAGCAAAGTAGACTACGAGCAGTACTTC. This encodes CASSKVDYEQYF.

This clonotype was seen a single time. The chain is built from TRBV2 and TRBJ2-3; D gene uncertain. Germline V gives CDR1 SNHLY, CDR2 FYNNEI. V was trimmed by 3 bases and J by 0 bases, leaving 7 bases between them. The CDR3 sequence is 14 residues long. CDR3 sequence: CASSDGVSTDTQYF. For the CDR3, the DNA is TGTGCCAGCAGTGACGGCGTGAGCACAGATACGCAGTATTTT.

The chain employs TRBV4-3 and TRBJ2-7; no clear D. The CDR3 contains 15 residues. Germline CDR1 LGHNA, CDR2 YSLEER. V was shortened by 0 bases and J by 2 bases, with 11 bases between the two germline ends. The CDR3 is CASSQDLEPTYEQYF. The CDR3 DNA is TGCGCCAGCAGCCAAGACTTAGAACCTACCTACGAGCAGTACTTC.

The sample holds a few counts of this clonotype. This chain joins TRBV6-2 or TRBV6-3 and TRBJ2-7; D possibly corresponds to TRBD1 (5 bases). CDR3 length equals 13 residues. The V gene's germline CDR1 is MNHEY and CDR2 SVGEGT. Trimming took off 6 bases at V and 0 bases at J, with 9 bases between the two ends. Written as DNA, the CDR3 is TGTGCCAGCAGAGGGGTCAGCTCCTACGAGCAGTACTTC. Translated, it gives CASRGVSSYEQYF.

This clonotype was detected only a few times. The chain recombines TRBV3-1 with TRBJ2-5; TRBD1 matches 7 bases. The germline V gene has CDR1 LGHDT and CDR2 YNNKEL (reference sequence). Trimming at V came to 6 bases and at J to 2 bases, leaving 6 bases not matched to a gene. The CDR3 consists of 14 residues. The CDR3 DNA is TGTGCCAGCAGACCTCTGGACAGGCAAGAGACCCAGTACTTC. It codes for CASRPLDRQETQYF.

J is TRBJ2-7 and V is TRBV7-9, with 8 bases aligning to TRBD2. The CDR3 is 17 amino acids. The V and J ends lost 1 base and 4 bases, in that order; junction bases with no gene match: 12. CDR1 SEHNR and CDR2 FQNEAQ come from the germline V gene (reference sequence). DNA of the CDR3: TGTGCCAGCAGCTTAGTCGTGGGACTAGTAGAAGGATACGAGCAGTACTTC. It specifies CASSLVVGLVEGYEQYF.

This sequence joins TRBV10-3 and TRBJ2-5; D is perhaps TRBD1 (6 bases). V shed 2 bases and J shed 2 bases, with 9 bases lying between them. Germline V lookup: CDR1 ENHRY, CDR2 SYGVKD. There are 14 residues in the CDR3. CDR3 amino acids: CAISERQAQETQYF. CDR3 DNA sequence: TGTGCCATCAGTGAGAGACAGGCGCAAGAGACCCAGTACTTC.

The chain employs TRBV5-6 and TRBJ2-7; no clear D. There are 13 residues in the CDR3. From germline, CDR1 is SGHDT and CDR2 YYEEEE. V was pared by 2 bases and J by 3 bases, with 9 bases between. CDR3 region: CASSLRENYEQYF. The DNA of the CDR3 is TGTGCCAGCAGCTTACGTGAGAACTACGAGCAGTACTTC.

The CDR3 loop is CASSHGQGDVRSYNEQFF. The CDR3 DNA sequence: TGTGCCAGCAGCCACGGACAGGGGGACGTCCGCTCCTACAATGAGCAGTTCTTC. The V and J genes are TRBV5-5 and TRBJ2-1; 10 nucleotides line up with TRBD1. This CDR3 is 18 amino acids long. The ends lost 4 bases at V and 0 bases at J; junction bases unmatched: 10. Germline V gene data show CDR1 as SGHKS and CDR2 as YYEKEE (reference sequence).

The J gene is TRBJ2-7, the V gene TRBV27, with 7 nucleotides matching TRBD1. This CDR3 region has 15 residues. Trimming took 6 bases from V and 0 from J; bases not matched to a gene: 8. The germline gives CDR1 MNHEY, CDR2 SMNVEV (reference sequence). In DNA, the CDR3 is TGTGCCAGCAGCCGCTTCGGGGACAGCTCCTACGAGCAGTACTTC. Protein: CASSRFGDSSYEQYF.

V is TRBV5-1 and J is TRBJ2-1; D is perhaps TRBD2 (5 bases). Trimming left V 5 bases short and J 3 bases short, with 21 bases between. CDR1 is SGHRS, CDR2 YFSETQ, per germline. CDR3 length equals 17 residues. The CDR3 nucleotides are TGCGCCAGCAGACCAACTCGGGGTCCTGCGGACTACAATGAGCAGTTCTTC. Protein: CASRPTRGPADYNEQFF.

The sample holds one count of this clonotype. This chain links TRBV7-9 with TRBJ2-3; D is undetermined. CDR1 is SEHNR, CDR2 FQNEAQ, per germline (reference sequence). The CDR3 sequence is 17 residues long. V lost 5 bases and J lost 0, with 18 bases in between. The DNA of the CDR3 is TGTGCCAGCAGCCCGAGGTGGAATCCAACTAGCACAGATACGCAGTATTTT. Encoded protein: CASSPRWNPTSTDTQYF. The full variable domain, rest sourced from reference TRBV7-9 and TRBJ2-3, is DTGVSQNPRHKITKRGQNVTFRCDPISEHNRLYWYRQTLGQGPEFLTYFQNEAQLEKSRLLSDRFSAERPKGSFSTLEIQRTEQGDSAMYLCASSPRWNPTSTDTQYFGPGTRLTVL.

The chain employs TRBV5-1 and TRBJ2-5; no reliable D call. The V and J ends lost 2 bases and 2 bases respectively, with 7 bases between them. The CDR3 has 13 residues. CDR1 and CDR2 (germline): SGHRS, YFSETQ. In DNA form, the CDR3 reads TGCGCCAGCAGCTTTGGGATGCAAGAGACCCAGTACTTC. Translation: CASSFGMQETQYF. The entire variable domain, with the rest obtained from reference TRBV5-1 and TRBJ2-5, is as follows: KAGVTQTPRYLIKTRGQQVTLSCSPISGHRSVSWYQQTPGQGLQFLFEYFSETQRNKGNFPGRFSGRQFSNSRSEMNVSTLELGDSALYLCASSFGMQETQYFGPGTRLLVL.

The chain employs TRBV6-5 and TRBJ1-2; TRBD1 matches 7 bases. Germline V lookup: CDR1 MNHEY, CDR2 SVGAGI. The CDR3 sequence is 15 residues long. With 0 bases clipped from V and 8 bases from J, the junction kept 9 bases outside the gene matches. CDR3 region: CASSYSGQWVYGYTF. Here the CDR3 DNA reads TGTGCCAGCAGTTACTCGGGACAGTGGGTTTACGGCTACACCTTC.

The chain has TRBV18 and TRBJ2-1; 11 bases match TRBD2. CDR3 length equals 16 residues. V shed 2 bases and J 5 bases; nucleotides not matched to a gene: 5. Per germline, CDR1 KGHSH and CDR2 LQKENI. For the CDR3, the DNA is TGTGCCAGCTCACCAACTAGCGGGAGCGCGCACAATGAGCAGTTCTTC. The encoded protein is CASSPTSGSAHNEQFF.

The V gene is TRBV6-2 or TRBV6-3, the J gene TRBJ2-1; D is possibly TRBD2 (5 bases). This CDR3 region has 13 residues. Germline CDR1 is MNHEY and CDR2 is SVGEGT. V was trimmed by 7 bases and J by 5 bases, leaving 12 bases between them. The DNA of the CDR3 is TGTGCCAGCATAGCGCGACTGAACAATGAGCAGTTCTTC. This encodes CASIARLNNEQFF.

This clonotype appeared a few times. The V and J genes are TRBV5-6 and TRBJ2-7, with D perhaps TRBD1 (5 bases). The V gene lost 0 bases and the J gene lost 6 bases, with 19 bases spanning the gap. The CDR3 covers 16 residues. CDR1 and CDR2 (germline): SGHDT, YYEEEE. The CDR3 here is CASSLALAGQRAEQYF. As DNA, the CDR3 is TGTGCCAGCAGCTTGGCCCTCGCAGGACAAAGGGCCGAGCAGTACTTC. The full variable domain, in which reference TRBV5-6 and TRBJ2-7 provide the parts outside the CDR3, is DAGVTQSPTHLIKTRGQQVTLRCSPKSGHDTVSWYQQALGQGPQFIFQYYEEEERQRGNFPDRFSGHQFPNYSSELNVNALLLGDSALYLCASSLALAGQRAEQYFGPGTRLTVT.

CDR3 DNA: TGTGCCACCAGCAGAGAAGGGGTAGTGGAAAAACTGTTTTTT. This gives the protein CATSREGVVEKLFF. The genes are TRBV15 and TRBJ1-4; TRBD1 is a possible D gene (5 bases). CDR1 is LNHNV and CDR2 is YYDKDF in the germline V gene (reference sequence). V gave up 0 bases and J gave up 8 bases, with 10 bases separating them. This CDR3 contains 14 residues.

In DNA form, the CDR3 reads TGCGCCAGCAGCACGGGTTCAGTAGGGGACTATGGCTACACCTTC. Translation: CASSTGSVGDYGYTF. The chain has TRBV5-1 and TRBJ1-2; possibly TRBD1 for D (5 bases). V lost 4 bases to trimming and J lost 3 bases, with 16 bases between them. Germline values: CDR1 SGHRS, CDR2 YFSETQ. This CDR3 contains 15 residues.

Written as DNA, the CDR3 is TGCGCCAGCAGCATGGACAGGCCCACAGATACGCAGTATTTT. Amino acid sequence: CASSMDRPTDTQYF. The chain couples TRBV5-1 to TRBJ2-3, with TRBD1 matching over 7 bases. This CDR3 region has 14 residues. The ends lost 4 bases at V and 2 bases at J; junction bases unmatched: 4. Looked up from germline, CDR1 is SGHRS and CDR2 is YFSETQ.

This chain uses TRBV12-3 or TRBV12-4 with TRBJ2-5, with D perhaps given as TRBD1 or TRBD2 (5 bases each). Trimming stripped 7 bases from V and 5 bases from J, with 20 bases between. The CDR3 length is 15 residues. The DNA for the CDR3 is TGTGCCAGCACCCCGCCTAGGGACGTCGCGGAGACCCAGTACTTC. Protein product: CASTPPRDVAETQYF.

The chain links TRBV18 to TRBJ2-7; D may be TRBD1 (8 bases). V lost 5 bases, J lost 7 bases, and 21 bases lay in between. Germline CDR1 and CDR2: KGHSH and LQKENI. This CDR3 comprises 15 residues. The CDR3, as DNA: TGTGCCAGCTCAACCAACAGGGGGGGTGGCAATGAGCAGTACTTC. It yields the protein CASSTNRGGGNEQYF.

Only a few counts were recorded for this clonotype. The rearrangement uses TRBV7-8 and TRBJ2-7, with 9 nucleotides matching TRBD2. The CDR3 extends over 14 amino acids. The germline V gene has CDR1 SGHVS and CDR2 FQNEAQ. The junction had 6 bases not matched to a gene; V was cut back by 5 bases and J by 4 bases. CDR3 in DNA: TGTGCCAGCAGCCGGACTAGCGATTATTACGAGCAGTACTTC. Residues: CASSRTSDYYEQYF.